This T cell receptor (beta chain) was recorded in a study of Ad26.COV2.S vaccination and SARS-CoV-2 variants. Data came from immunoSEQ multiplex PCR; TCRdb stores just in-frame clones and leaves some out. The sample consists of approximately 300,000 clones, 85% of them appearing once. This sample's treatment: some 19 received Ad26.COV2.S at low or high dose, single or two shots; about 5 received placebo; per-sample allocation not given. It was on day 63 after the first vaccine or placebo injection that samples were taken. SARS-CoV-2 spike from the Wuhan strain was encoded by the vaccine, an Ad26 vector. Germline CDR1 reads MGHRA; CDR2 reads YSYEKL. Trimming stripped 0 bases from V and 0 bases from J, with 6 bases between. This CDR3 comprises 15 residues.

The rearrangement uses TRBV4-1 and TRBJ1-5; no reliable D call. The source was peripheral blood, collected in a trial of Ad26.COV2.S vaccine versus placebo. The sequence came from a person between 18 and 65 years old who received the Ad26.COV2.S COVID-19 vaccine or a placebo. The CDR3 loop reads CASSQDQLSNQPQHF. CDR3 bases: TGCGCCAGCAGCCAAGATCAGCTTAGCAATCAGCCCCAGCATTTT.